The rows below give T cell receptor beta chains drawn from one sample of a study of blood T cell repertoires in COVID-19. Assay used: immunoSEQ multiplex PCR; TCRdb lists only in-frame clones, some missing. The table shows tens of thousands of clones, with 90% occurring only once. The source material was peripheral blood. Receptor source: a woman of 80 years or more with active or convalescent COVID-19. Both conserved end residues are part of each CDR3. Clone size is shown for a subset of rows, as once, few, many or a class of expanded clone.

clone_size j_call v_call cdr3_aa
NA TRBJ2-7 TRBV27 CASSPAAPGTSGGKQYF
NA TRBJ1-1 TRBV2 CASSVSVPQGASEAFF
NA TRBJ1-1 TRBV4-3 CASSQDLLDGGGSNTEAFF
NA TRBJ2-5 TRBV6-5 CASSYSGTGGIETQYF
NA TRBJ2-7 TRBV4-3 CASSQDVGGVYEQYF
NA TRBJ2-3 TRBV7-3 CASSPSGGAGADTQYF
NA TRBJ1-2 TRBV19 CATQGLPGYGYTF
NA TRBJ2-3 TRBV24-1 CATSPPGTGEADTQYF
NA TRBJ1-6 TRBV4-3 CASSQELSNYYNSPLHF
NA TRBJ2-7 TRBV6-4 CASSEVRGNRQYF
NA TRBJ1-1 TRBV29-1 CSVDTGGNTEAFF
NA TRBJ1-6 TRBV5-4 CASSFGGPRSYNSPLHF
NA TRBJ2-7 TRBV14 CASSQADRFYEQYF
NA TRBJ1-3 TRBV3-1/TRBV3-2 CASRLGSSGNTIYF
NA TRBJ2-7 TRBV4-3 CASSQDRSGGAYEQYF
once TRBJ2-1 TRBV6-5 CAVTTSDYNEQFF
NA TRBJ2-6 TRBV7-3 CASSAGGSGANVLTF
NA TRBJ2-5 TRBV25-1 CASSEYSRETQYF
NA TRBJ2-7 TRBV28 CASSSGGSSYEQYF
NA TRBJ2-7 TRBV28 CASSRLGTVSYEQYF
NA TRBJ1-1 TRBV5-6 CASSRLAGGTEAFF
NA TRBJ2-7 TRBV3-1/TRBV3-2 CASSQDARGYEQYF
once TRBJ1-3 TRBV18 CASSPGAVAGNTIYF
NA TRBJ1-1 TRBV12-3/TRBV12-4 CASSSTANTEAFF
NA TRBJ1-2 TRBV28 CASQGPGTGYGYTF
NA TRBJ1-5 TRBV28 CASSFSPGNQPQHF
NA TRBJ2-3 TRBV4-2 CASSPRERGLLDTQYF
once TRBJ1-2 TRBV30 CAWRPDTFYGYTF
NA TRBJ1-1 TRBV30 CAWSVGGPFF
NA TRBJ2-5 TRBV6-5 CASRSGQGAGETQYF
NA TRBJ2-7 TRBV5-1 CASSRDRGSYEQYF
NA TRBJ2-3 TRBV27 CASSLSVGRAQYF
NA TRBJ1-1 TRBV5-1 CASSSQGQGNTEAFF
few TRBJ1-5 TRBV29-1 CSVEGSQGQGNQPQHF